This TCR beta chain was identified during a study of T-cell reconstitution after alpha-beta-depleted transplantation in children. Preparation of the TCRbeta library was carried out with unique molecular identifiers. TCRdb re-called the PCR reads with MiXCR, one entry per CDR3 protein. The top ten hold approximately 40% of the sample, which has about 200,000 distinct CDR3 sequences, around 9.2% seen once. CDR1 and CDR2 from the germline V gene are ENHRY and SYGVKD. Unmatched junction bases numbered 3, after V lost 4 bases and J lost 5 bases. There are 13 residues in the CDR3. This clonotype was counted ten times or more. Its antigen is unknown. Study conclusions and caveats: Newly generated T cells supplied most T-cell counts and diversity one year post-transplant.

The chain carries TRBV10-3 and TRBJ2-7, with 9 bases that match TRBD2. The receptor's source is a male patient between 2 and 15 years old who had a stem cell transplant for acute myeloid leukemia, so the T cells may come from the graft donor. The sample was PBMCs, mostly from graft donor cells, taken 360 days after TCRalphabeta/CD19-depleted stem cell transplant. The chain's CDR3 is CAISGSSGDEQYV. The CDR3 DNA reads as TGTGCCATCAGTGGATCTAGCGGGGACGAGCAGTACGTC.